This T cell receptor (beta chain) was found in a study of identical twins. The germline V and J ends were trimmed by 2 bases and 0 bases, with 17 bases remaining between them. The CDR3 is made up of 17 amino acids. In germline, CDR1 is MRHNA, CDR2 SNTAGT. TCRdb passed the 5' RACE reads through MiXCR, listing each CDR3 protein once. The sample has around 1.7 million distinct CDR3 sequences; more than 30% are singletons. The J gene is TRBJ2-7, the V gene TRBV6-4; TRBD1 might be the D (6 bases). Source material: cord blood. The sequence was collected from a newborn girl in good health. In nucleotides, the CDR3 is TGTGCCAGCAGTGACGATACTACAGGGTGGGGCTCCTACGAGCAGTACTTC. This sequence encodes CASSDDTTGWGSYEQYF.